Listed here are 21 T cell receptor beta chains from one sample, sequenced in a study of shared clonotypes between healthy human individuals. Here immunoSEQ multiplex PCR was the method, and the copy in TCRdb shows in-frame clones only, minus some. The sample includes 2 million to 2.5 million clones, about 90% of them seen just once. The sequenced sample consisted of naive CD4+ T cells from PBMCs. As for subset: CD45RA+ positively selected. The receptor source for this set is a man aged 18 to 30 in good health. Some clones in this sample may be carry-over from other donors' samples.

CDR3 bases: TGTGCCAGCAGTGTGAGGGAAGGGTCCTACAATGAGCAGTTCTTC. This translates into CASSVREGSYNEQFF. The chain links TRBV7-8 to TRBJ2-1; D perhaps matches TRBD2 (5 bases). Trimming took off 6 bases at V and 1 base at J, with 13 bases between the two ends. Germline V gene lookup returns CDR1 SGHVS and CDR2 FQNEAQ. The CDR3 is made up of 15 amino acids.

This chain connects TRBV7-2 to TRBJ1-5, with 7 positions matching TRBD1. Trimming at V came to 6 bases and at J to 5 bases, leaving 4 bases not matched to a gene. Germline assignment: CDR1 SGHTA and CDR2 FQGNSA. CDR3 length: 13 amino acids. The CDR3 DNA follows: TGTGCCAGCAGTTATCAGGGGGATCAGCCCCAGCATTTT. It encodes CASSYQGDQPQHF.

The gene calls are TRBV28 and TRBJ2-2; D is possibly TRBD2 (5 bases). Trimming took off 10 bases at V and 0 bases at J, with 15 bases between the two ends. The CDR3 is 15 amino acids. The germline gives CDR1 MDHEN, CDR2 SYDVKM. The CDR3 protein is CATEREYTNTGELFF. The CDR3 DNA reads TGTGCCACCGAAAGGGAGTACACGAACACCGGGGAGCTGTTTTTT.

This chain joins TRBV4-1 and TRBJ2-1, with D tentatively TRBD1 or TRBD2 (5 bases each). This CDR3 spans 14 amino acids. Germline CDR1 and CDR2: MGHRA and YSYEKL. V shed 3 bases and J shed 9 bases, with 15 bases lying between them. The DNA for the CDR3 is TGCGCCAGCAGCCACCCCTGGGGGTCTGGTGAGCAGTTCTTC. It translates to CASSHPWGSGEQFF.

This clone was recorded a few times. This CDR3 is CATSSIRQGYTGELFF. The CDR3 DNA reads TGTGCCACCAGCAGCATAAGACAGGGGTACACCGGGGAGCTGTTTTTT. The rearrangement links TRBV15 to TRBJ2-2; 8 nucleotides match TRBD1. This CDR3 is built from 16 residues. Germline CDR1 is LNHNV and CDR2 is YYDKDF (reference sequence). V was clipped by 3 bases and J by 3 bases; unmatched bases: 6.

The gene calls are TRBV6-6 and TRBJ2-5; TRBD2 agrees at 9 bases. This CDR3 has 15 amino acids. Germline-derived CDR1 and CDR2 are MNHNY and SVGAGI (reference sequence). V dropped 5 bases and J dropped 5; count of bases not matched to a gene: 9. The CDR3 nucleotides are TGTGCCAGCAGTCCTATAGCGGGAGATCGTGAGACCCAGTACTTC. This codes for CASSPIAGDRETQYF.

This chain joins TRBV7-9 and TRBJ2-1, with 8 nucleotides matching TRBD2. This CDR3 has 16 residues. After removal of 2 bases from V and 0 bases from J, the junction contained 3 bases not matched to a gene. CDR1 is SEHNR and CDR2 is FQNEAQ in the germline V gene (reference sequence). CDR3 DNA: TGTGCCAGCAGCTTACCGCGGGAGGCCTCCTACAATGAGCAGTTCTTC. Translating gives CASSLPREASYNEQFF. Complete variable domain (other parts from reference TRBV7-9 and TRBJ2-1): DTGVSQNPRHKITKRGQNVTFRCDPISEHNRLYWYRQTLGQGPEFLTYFQNEAQLEKSRLLSDRFSAERPKGSFSTLEIQRTEQGDSAMYLCASSLPREASYNEQFFGPGTRLTVL.

The genes are TRBV28 and TRBJ2-3; 8 bases fit TRBD1. Germline CDR1 and CDR2: MDHEN and SYDVKM. The ends lost 6 bases at V and 6 bases at J; junction bases unmatched: 8. The CDR3 is 14 residues long. CDR3 bases: TGTGCCAGCAGGAAGACAGGGGCCCCGGATACGCAGTATTTT. Amino acid sequence: CASRKTGAPDTQYF.

The chain is built from TRBV2 and TRBJ2-1; D is possibly TRBD1 (7 bases). CDR1 SNHLY and CDR2 FYNNEI come from the germline V gene. With 11 bases removed from V and 9 bases from J, the gap between germline ends came to 11 bases. This CDR3 is 10 amino acids long. The CDR3 region is CAGGGREQFF. CDR3 bases: TGTGCCGGAGGGGGCCGTGAGCAGTTCTTC.

The gene calls are TRBV6-5 and TRBJ2-7; D remains unclear. The CDR3 is made up of 13 amino acids. The germline V and J ends were trimmed by 4 bases and 4 bases, with 11 bases remaining between them. Germline V gene sequence: CDR1 MNHEY, CDR2 SVGAGI. CDR3 residues: CASSFQTDYEQYF. In DNA form, the CDR3 reads TGTGCCAGCAGTTTCCAAACAGATTACGAGCAGTACTTC.

This chain links TRBV27 with TRBJ2-1; 11 bases are shared with TRBD1. The V segment lost 4 bases and the J segment 7 bases; nucleotides outside the gene matches: 12. The germline gives CDR1 MNHEY, CDR2 SMNVEV (reference sequence). The CDR3 runs 17 residues. CDR3 region: CASSSLIRDRGMNEQFF. CDR3 in DNA: TGTGCCAGCAGTTCTTTAATCCGGGACAGGGGGATGAATGAGCAGTTCTTC.

The rearrangement links TRBV9 to TRBJ1-3; 7 positions agree with TRBD1. CDR3 size: 17 residues. Germline V gene sequence: CDR1 SGDLS, CDR2 YYNGEE. The V gene end was trimmed by 4 bases and the J gene end by 3 bases; junction bases not matched to a gene: 13. This CDR3 is CASSPSVGTAYGNTIYF. CDR3 nucleotides: TGTGCCAGCAGCCCATCGGTGGGGACAGCCTATGGAAACACCATATATTTT.

The chain joins TRBV18 to TRBJ2-1; TRBD1 matches at 8 bases. Germline V gene data show CDR1 as KGHSH and CDR2 as LQKENI. The CDR3 extends over 18 amino acids. Trimming at V came to 1 base and at J to 0 bases, leaving 8 bases not matched to a gene. This CDR3 reads CASSPRRQGTPSYNEQFF. The DNA for the CDR3 is TGTGCCAGCTCACCACGCCGACAGGGGACCCCCTCCTACAATGAGCAGTTCTTC.

The chain is built from TRBV27 and TRBJ2-1, with D unresolved. Germline V gene data show CDR1 as MNHEY and CDR2 as SMNVEV (reference sequence). Deletions cut 2 bases from V and 15 bases from J, with 14 bases between. CDR3 length equals 12 residues. CDR3 sequence: CASSLLNSPPFF. In DNA, the CDR3 is TGTGCCAGCAGTTTACTGAATTCACCTCCGTTCTTC.

This clone was seen a few times. V and J are TRBV7-9 and TRBJ1-1; D call uncertain. In germline, CDR1 is SEHNR, CDR2 FQNEAQ (reference sequence). The CDR3 runs to 14 residues. V lost 3 bases and J 1 base, leaving 9 bases between the germline ends. In DNA form, the CDR3 reads TGTGCCAGCAGCTTCCTGGGCGAGAACACTGAAGCTTTCTTT. Its translation: CASSFLGENTEAFF.

CDR3 nucleotide sequence: TGTGCCAGCAGCCCCGGGACAGCGACACTATTGAGCCAGTACTTC. Amino acid sequence: CASSPGTATLLSQYF. The chain recombines TRBV5-4 with TRBJ2-7, with 7 bases fitting TRBD1. The CDR3 is 15 residues long. Germline-derived CDR1 and CDR2 are SGHNT and YYREEE (reference sequence). Trimming took 4 bases from V and 10 from J; bases not matched to a gene: 17.

This clone was detected once. Other DNA sequences in this specimen translate into the identical CDR3. The V gene is TRBV30, the J gene TRBJ1-2, with a tentative D call TRBD1 (5 bases). Trimming stripped 2 bases from V and 5 bases from J, with 15 bases between. This CDR3 has 14 amino acids. Germline V gene lookup returns CDR1 GTSNPN and CDR2 SVGIG (reference sequence). CDR3 bases: TGTGCCTGGAGTCCGGGGCTCGGAGGGTATGGCTACACCTTC. Amino acid sequence: CAWSPGLGGYGYTF.

The rearrangement uses TRBV9 and TRBJ1-1; D is unclear. Germline CDR1 and CDR2: SGDLS and YYNGEE. V gave up 4 bases and J gave up 5 bases, with 15 bases separating them. The CDR3 covers 14 residues. The CDR3 nucleotides read TGTGCCAGCAGCTCTCGGGGAGGGCAAACTGAAGCTTTCTTT. Its translation is CASSSRGGQTEAFF.

The V and J genes are TRBV25-1 and TRBJ1-1; D remains ambiguous. CDR3 size: 14 residues. CDR1 MGHDK and CDR2 SYGVNS come from the germline V gene. Trimming left V 4 bases short and J 2 bases short, with 11 bases between. CDR3 loop: CASSGGRPNTEAFF. The CDR3 coding sequence is TGTGCCAGCAGTGGAGGACGGCCTAACACTGAAGCTTTCTTT. Full variable domain (outside the CDR3, taken from reference TRBV25-1 and TRBJ1-1): EADIYQTPRYLVIGTGKKITLECSQTMGHDKMYWYQQDPGMELHLIHYSYGVNSTEKGDLSSESTVSRIRTEHFPLTLESARPSHTSQYLCASSGGRPNTEAFFGQGTRLTVV.

The CDR3 reads CASSRDLQSYEQYF. CDR3 DNA sequence: TGTGCCAGCAGCCGGGACCTGCAATCCTACGAGCAGTACTTC. The chain recombines TRBV7-2 with TRBJ2-7, with D perhaps being TRBD1 or TRBD2 (5 bases each). The ends were cut back, 5 bases at V and 1 base at J, with 12 bases in the middle. CDR3 length: 14 amino acids. Germline CDR1 and CDR2: SGHTA and FQGNSA.

This clone was counted once. The gene calls are TRBV7-3 and TRBJ2-2, with 7 bases fitting TRBD2. Per the germline V gene, CDR1 is SGHTA and CDR2 is FQGTGA. The trim removed 1 base at V and 3 bases at J, leaving 8 bases unmatched. The CDR3 extends over 17 amino acids. CDR3 bases: TGTGCCAGCAGCTTAATGGCGGGAGTAGACGACACCGGGGAGCTGTTTTTT. This codes for CASSLMAGVDDTGELFF.